These 24 T cell receptor beta chains share one sample of origin, sequenced in a study of shared clonotypes between healthy human individuals. Sequencing used immunoSEQ multiplex PCR; TCRdb keeps in-frame clones, though not all of them. The sample lists millions of clones, about 95% occurring once. Naive CD8 cells lacked CD45RO, underwent positive selection for CCR7 and left out terminally differentiated effector memory CD45RA+ cells. Input material: naive CD8+ T cells sorted from blood. Receptor source: a man younger than 30 in good health.

The CDR3 DNA reads as TGTGCCAGCAGTTTAGGGACAGGGGTTCGCGAGCAGTACTTC. Residues: CASSLGTGVREQYF. The chain joins TRBV27 to TRBJ2-7, with 10 positions matching TRBD1. Germline CDR1 and CDR2: MNHEY and SMNVEV (reference sequence). Trimming cost V 2 bases and J 6 bases; bases outside gene matches: 4. The CDR3 covers 14 residues.

The CDR3 sequence: CASSQVLGSIDEQYF. The CDR3 DNA reads TGCGCCAGCAGCCAAGTTCTAGGTAGCATCGACGAGCAGTACTTC. This chain links TRBV4-1 with TRBJ2-7; the D is unclear. Germline V CDR1 and CDR2: MGHRA, YSYEKL. Trimming cost V 1 base and J 5 bases, with 15 bases left between them. The CDR3 length is 15 residues.

This clone was seen once. This sequence joins TRBV13 and TRBJ1-2; TRBD1 aligns across 12 bases. J gave up 9 bases and V 5 bases, and 10 bases lay outside the gene matches. CDR1 and CDR2 from the germline V gene are PRHDT and FYEKMQ (reference sequence). This CDR3 region has 15 residues. CDR3 loop: CASSPIPGQGARYTF. The CDR3 region has the DNA TGTGCCAGCAGCCCAATACCGGGACAGGGGGCTCGCTACACCTTC.

As concerns this clone: The DNA is omitted, as the CDR3 cannot be located on it reliably, and the CDR3 follows TCRdb's listing. The chain is built from TRBV27 and TRBJ2-7; TRBD2 is the table's D call, not checked against the DNA. The CDR3 spans 15 amino acids, including both terminal residues. In germline, CDR1 is MNHEY, CDR2 SMNVEV (reference sequence). CDR3 residues: CASSTSAGVEYEQYF.

This chain links TRBV25-1 with TRBJ2-7, with D maybe TRBD1 (6 bases). Germline CDR1 is MGHDK and CDR2 is SYGVNS. Trimming left V 6 bases short and J 1 base short, with 10 bases between. The CDR3 length is 13 residues. CDR3 sequence: CASSGDTSYEQYF. CDR3 DNA sequence: TGTGCCAGCAGCGGGGACACGTCCTACGAGCAGTACTTC.

The chain has TRBV5-1 and TRBJ2-5; 9 bases are shared with TRBD2. Germline V gene data show CDR1 as SGHRS and CDR2 as YFSETQ. The CDR3 runs to 13 residues. V lost 4 bases to trimming and J lost 5 bases; unmatched junction nucleotides: 3. For the CDR3, the DNA is TGCGCCAGCAGCCCTAGCGGGACGGAGACCCAGTACTTC. Protein: CASSPSGTETQYF.

This chain uses TRBV9 with TRBJ1-2, with D hard to call. Germline assignment: CDR1 SGDLS and CDR2 YYNGEE. The ends were cut back, 0 bases at V and 3 bases at J, with 9 bases in the middle. The CDR3 sequence is 14 residues long. In nucleotides, the CDR3 is TGTGCCAGCAGCGTAGGAGAGAACTACTATGGCTACACCTTC. It is translated as CASSVGENYYGYTF.

Here the CDR3 DNA reads TGTGCCAGCAGCTTACGGGACAGGTGGAACACTGAAGCTTTCTTT. Its protein is CASSLRDRWNTEAFF. The chain joins TRBV13 to TRBJ1-1; 8 bases match TRBD1. CDR1 and CDR2 from the germline V gene are PRHDT and FYEKMQ (reference sequence). The CDR3 sequence is 15 residues long. With 2 bases clipped from V and 1 base from J, the junction kept 3 bases outside the gene matches.

Notes on this clone: This CDR3 is also generated by other DNA sequences in the sample. The V gene is TRBV11-2, the J gene TRBJ2-1; 12 bases map to TRBD2. This CDR3 spans 17 amino acids. V was pared by 0 bases and J by 3 bases, with 3 bases of the junction left unmatched. CDR1 and CDR2 (germline): SGHAT, FQNNGV. CDR3 DNA: TGTGCCAGCAGCTTAGAACTAGCGGGGGGCCGCTACAATGAGCAGTTCTTC. Translation: CASSLELAGGRYNEQFF.

The V call is TRBV30, the J call TRBJ2-5; D not certain. The CDR3 totals 13 residues. In germline, CDR1 is GTSNPN, CDR2 SVGIG (reference sequence). Trimming cost V 7 bases and J 3 bases, with 15 bases left between them. The CDR3 loop is CAFELDLKETQYF. The CDR3 DNA sequence: TGTGCCTTTGAGCTGGACCTCAAAGAGACCCAGTACTTC.

The rearrangement links TRBV30 to TRBJ1-5; D unclear. The CDR3 totals 14 residues. CDR1 GTSNPN and CDR2 SVGIG come from the germline V gene (reference sequence). V lost 3 bases and J 4 bases, leaving 13 bases between the germline ends. The CDR3 nucleotides are TGTGCCTGGAGCTATGGAGCGGAAAATCAGCCCCAGCATTTT. It is translated as CAWSYGAENQPQHF.

This sequence joins TRBV11-2 and TRBJ2-1, with D tentatively TRBD2 (6 bases). The CDR3 consists of 16 residues. The V end was cut by 4 bases, the J end by 6 bases, with 19 bases between. Germline V lookup: CDR1 SGHAT, CDR2 FQNNGV. In DNA, the CDR3 is TGTGCCAGCAGCTCTAGCGACCGGGAGTTGGTCAATGAGCAGTTCTTC. This sequence encodes CASSSSDRELVNEQFF.

About this clone: The same CDR3 arises from other DNA sequences in this sample as well. V gene TRBV27 combines with J gene TRBJ1-2; 7 bases are shared with TRBD1. Germline V CDR1 and CDR2: MNHEY, SMNVEV (reference sequence). CDR3 size: 12 residues. The V gene end was trimmed by 6 bases and the J gene end by 4 bases; junction bases not matched to a gene: 2. The CDR3 DNA follows: TGTGCCAGCAGCCCAGGGGGCTATGGCTACACCTTC. It codes for CASSPGGYGYTF.

The chain carries TRBV6-5 and TRBJ2-2, with D perhaps assigned TRBD1 or TRBD2 (5 bases each). V gave up 6 bases and J gave up 4 bases, with 9 bases separating them. In germline, CDR1 is MNHEY, CDR2 SVGAGI. CDR3 length: 13 amino acids. Here the CDR3 DNA reads TGTGCCAGCAGGAGAGGGGTCACCGGGGAGCTGTTTTTT. Translating it yields CASRRGVTGELFF.

This clone was observed a single time. The chain uses TRBV29-1 and TRBJ2-7; 8 bases map to TRBD1. Germline CDR1 is SQVTM and CDR2 is ANQGSEA. The CDR3 has 14 residues. The junction had 10 bases not matched to a gene; V was cut back by 3 bases and J by 6 bases. The CDR3 DNA reads TGCAGCGTTGATATATCCGGGACAGGAGGCGAGCAGTACTTC. Its translation is CSVDISGTGGEQYF.

This sequence joins TRBV9 and TRBJ2-1, with 10 bases identical to TRBD2. Germline CDR1 is SGDLS and CDR2 is YYNGEE. The CDR3 length is 15 residues. J lost 8 bases, V lost 0 bases, and 5 bases had no gene match. The CDR3 DNA reads as TGTGCCAGCAGCGTAGGGCCTAGCGGGGGACATGAGCAGTTCTTC. This codes for CASSVGPSGGHEQFF.

V and J are TRBV27 and TRBJ2-3; 12 bases align to TRBD2. Germline V gene sequence: CDR1 MNHEY, CDR2 SMNVEV (reference sequence). The V and J ends lost 3 bases and 5 bases, in that order; junction bases with no gene match: 9. The CDR3 contains 17 residues. CDR3 nucleotides: TGTGCCAGCAGTTTCGTAAGGACTAGCGGGGCGGAAGATACGCAGTATTTT. Its protein product is CASSFVRTSGAEDTQYF.

The chain uses TRBV27 and TRBJ2-7, with 8 bases that match TRBD2. Looked up from germline, CDR1 is MNHEY and CDR2 is SMNVEV (reference sequence). V was pared by 4 bases and J by 4 bases, with 3 bases of the junction left unmatched. The CDR3 sequence is 13 residues long. CDR3 DNA sequence: TGTGCCAGCAGTTCCGGGACTAGATACGAGCAGTACTTC. Translated: CASSSGTRYEQYF.

This sequence joins TRBV4-1 and TRBJ2-2, with D perhaps being TRBD1 or TRBD2 (6 bases each). Between the trimmed V and J ends, which lost 0 bases and 6 bases, there was a span of 17 bases. This CDR3 spans 17 amino acids. Germline assignment: CDR1 MGHRA and CDR2 YSYEKL. The CDR3 sequence is CASSQDTLGGLSGELFF. The CDR3, as DNA: TGCGCCAGCAGCCAAGATACGCTTGGGGGGCTGTCCGGGGAGCTGTTTTTT.

The J gene is TRBJ2-5, the V gene TRBV15; TRBD2 might be the D (6 bases). The CDR3 is 13 amino acids. CDR1 is LNHNV and CDR2 is YYDKDF in the germline V gene (reference sequence). V was shortened by 1 base and J by 5 bases, with 8 bases between the two germline ends. CDR3 sequence: CATSRVGRETQYF. CDR3 nucleotide sequence: TGTGCCACCAGCAGAGTGGGGAGGGAGACCCAGTACTTC.

Of note for this clone: Other DNA sequences from this sample encode an identical CDR3 as well. This rearrangement joins TRBV27 to TRBJ2-3, with a weak D call TRBD2 (7 bases). Germline loops: CDR1 MNHEY, CDR2 SMNVEV (reference sequence). The CDR3 has 13 amino acids. V was shortened by 5 bases and J by 4 bases, with 10 bases between the two germline ends. In nucleotides, the CDR3 is TGTGCCAGCAGTAGAGGGGGGGCAGATACGCAGTATTTT. Its protein is CASSRGGADTQYF.

This chain links TRBV7-3 with TRBJ1-2, with TRBD1 matching over 12 bases. Germline V lookup: CDR1 SGHTA, CDR2 FQGTGA. Trimming removed 2 bases from V and 6 bases from J; junction bases left unmatched: 4. This CDR3 has 15 amino acids. The DNA for the CDR3 is TGTGCCAGCAGCTTAGGGACAGGGGGCGCAGATGGCTACACCTTC. It is translated as CASSLGTGGADGYTF.

This clone turned up a few times. V and J are TRBV10-3 and TRBJ1-1, with D possibly TRBD1 on 5 matching bases. The germline gives CDR1 ENHRY, CDR2 SYGVKD. This CDR3 comprises 13 residues. The V end was cut by 4 bases, the J end by 7 bases, with 13 bases between. The CDR3 spells CAISGLDSGEAFF. The CDR3 coding sequence is TGTGCCATCAGTGGACTCGACAGCGGTGAAGCTTTCTTT.

The CDR3 DNA is TGCGCCAGCGGATGGACAGGGAGCTCCTACAATGAGCAGTTCTTC. It encodes CASGWTGSSYNEQFF. The chain links TRBV5-1 to TRBJ2-1, with 8 bases that match TRBD1. V lost 7 bases to trimming and J lost 0 bases; unmatched junction nucleotides: 6. Germline V lookup: CDR1 SGHRS, CDR2 YFSETQ. The CDR3 is 15 residues long.